A single sample is the source of the 21 T cell receptor beta chains below, sequenced in a study of control samples from healthy donors and cancer patients. Repertoires were generated with immunoSEQ multiplex PCR, while TCRdb's copy carries only in-frame clones and drops some. The data hold about 170,000 clones, with about 93% observed a single time. The specimen was blood. Receptors originate from a woman aged 55-69 years in good health.

The chain carries TRBV3-1 (or the pseudogene TRBV3-2) and TRBJ2-3, with D tentatively TRBD2 (5 bases). V was trimmed by 2 bases and J by 5 bases, leaving 11 bases between them. Germline assignment: CDR1 LGHDT and CDR2 YNNKEL (reference sequence). This CDR3 region has 14 residues. CDR3 sequence (DNA): TGTGCCAGCAGCCAACGGGCCGAGGGAGATACGCAGTATTTT. Protein: CASSQRAEGDTQYF.

The rearrangement uses TRBV7-3 and TRBJ2-6, with TRBD1 identical over 7 bases. The germline V gene encodes CDR1 SGHTA and CDR2 FQGTGA. The CDR3 has 16 amino acids. V shed 5 bases and J 4 bases; nucleotides not matched to a gene: 8. CDR3: CASSRPTGVGANVLTF. CDR3 in DNA: TGTGCCAGCAGCCGACCTACAGGGGTCGGGGCCAACGTCCTGACTTTC. Combining the CDR3 with reference TRBV7-3 and TRBJ2-6 gives the whole variable domain GAGVSQTPSNKVTEKGKYVELRCDPISGHTALYWYRQSLGQGPEFLIYFQGTGAADDSGLPNDRFFAVRPEGSVSTLKIQRTERGDSAVYLCASSRPTGVGANVLTFGAGSRLTVL.

The gene calls are TRBV7-8 and TRBJ1-6; 9 bases line up with TRBD1. CDR3 length equals 15 residues. CDR1 is SGHVS, CDR2 FQNEAQ, per germline. V shed 5 bases and J 6 bases; nucleotides not matched to a gene: 5. Here the CDR3 DNA reads TGTGCCAGCAGCGAGTACAGGGGGCGTAATTCACCCCTCCACTTT. Amino acid sequence: CASSEYRGRNSPLHF.

The V and J genes are TRBV9 and TRBJ1-1, with 9 nucleotides matching TRBD1. The CDR3 spans 16 residues. The germline V gene encodes CDR1 SGDLS and CDR2 YYNGEE. Germline trimming cut 1 base from V and 5 bases from J; bases unmatched to any gene: 9. CDR3 bases: TGTGCCAGCAGCGTATCAGACAGGGGGGGTTCTACTGAAGCTTTCTTT. It codes for CASSVSDRGGSTEAFF.

The chain employs TRBV6-1 and TRBJ1-2; D remains unclear. Germline V gives CDR1 MNHNS, CDR2 SASEGT. The CDR3 spans 13 residues. V was cut by 2 bases and J by 2 bases, with 6 bases left in between. CDR3 in amino acids: CASSERQNYGYTF. The CDR3 nucleotides read TGTGCCAGCAGTGAAAGACAAAACTATGGCTACACCTTC.

The chain is built from TRBV3-1 (or the pseudogene TRBV3-2) and TRBJ1-2; 8 bases line up with TRBD1. The germline CDR1 and CDR2 sequences are LGHDT and YNNKEL (reference sequence). V trimming: 4 bases; J trimming: 10 bases; junction bases outside the gene matches: 20. The CDR3 covers 17 residues. CDR3 region: CASSPTGTGWLGGIYTF. DNA of the CDR3: TGTGCCAGCAGCCCGACCGGGACAGGATGGCTGGGGGGAATCTACACCTTC.

V gene TRBV6-5 combines with J gene TRBJ2-1; D is perhaps TRBD1 (5 bases). The CDR3 consists of 15 residues. With 5 bases removed from V and 8 bases from J, the gap between germline ends came to 19 bases. Looked up from germline, CDR1 is MNHEY and CDR2 is SVGAGI. The CDR3 here is CASSTRVPFGDEQFF. Written as DNA, the CDR3 is TGTGCCAGCAGTACCAGGGTCCCGTTTGGGGATGAGCAGTTCTTC.

The CDR3 sequence is CASSPGTVAGNTIYF. CDR3 bases: TGTGCCAGCAGCCCGGGGACAGTCGCTGGAAACACCATATATTTT. The V gene is TRBV21-1, the J gene TRBJ1-3; the table names TRBD1, a call not compared with the DNA. TRBV21-1 is designated a pseudogene. The CDR3 contains 15 residues.

The chain carries TRBV4-1 and TRBJ2-7; 12 bases are a match to TRBD1. Trimming removed 0 bases from V and 2 bases from J; junction bases left unmatched: 14. CDR3 length equals 20 residues. Germline V CDR1 and CDR2: MGHRA, YSYEKL. The CDR3 sequence is CASSQEPLGQGALTPYEQYF. The CDR3 nucleotides are TGCGCCAGCAGCCAAGAGCCCCTGGGACAGGGGGCCCTTACCCCCTACGAGCAGTACTTC.

The V call is TRBV18, the J call TRBJ1-2; 10 bases are a match to TRBD1. V lost 2 bases and J lost 4; bases outside the gene matches: 4. The CDR3 runs 15 residues. Germline CDR1 and CDR2: KGHSH and LQKENI. The CDR3 nucleotides are TGTGCCAGCTCACCAGGACAGGGGGAGAGCTATGGCTACACCTTC. Translated, it gives CASSPGQGESYGYTF.

This chain links TRBV2 with TRBJ2-3; no definite D call. The CDR3 is made up of 15 amino acids. V was trimmed by 6 bases and J by 1 base, leaving 14 bases between them. Per the germline V gene, CDR1 is SNHLY and CDR2 is FYNNEI. Here the CDR3 DNA reads TGTGCCAGCAGGTATATGGGGTTTGGCACAGATACGCAGTATTTT. Translation gives CASRYMGFGTDTQYF.

The rearrangement joins TRBV15 to TRBJ2-7, with D hard to call. The CDR3 extends over 11 amino acids. Germline values: CDR1 LNHNV, CDR2 YYDKDF (reference sequence). CDR3 DNA: TGTCCTACTCAGAGCTCCTACGAGCAGTACTTC. It translates to CPTQSSYEQYF.

The rearrangement links TRBV13 to TRBJ1-1, with D possibly matching TRBD1 (5 bases). V lost 3 bases to trimming and J lost 5 bases, with 10 bases between them. Germline V gene lookup returns CDR1 PRHDT and CDR2 FYEKMQ (reference sequence). This CDR3 has 13 residues. CDR3 amino acids: CASSFAGRTEAFF. DNA for the CDR3: TGTGCCAGCAGCTTTGCAGGGAGGACTGAAGCTTTCTTT.

This clone was picked up one time. This rearrangement joins TRBV3-1 (or the pseudogene TRBV3-2) to TRBJ2-3; 9 bases agree with TRBD2. Looked up from germline, CDR1 is LGHDT and CDR2 is YNNKEL (reference sequence). V dropped 0 bases and J dropped 2; count of bases not matched to a gene: 9. The CDR3 is 18 residues long. The CDR3, as DNA: TGTGCCAGCAGCCAAGATCTTCTAGCGGGGAAATTCACAGATACGCAGTATTTT. This gives the protein CASSQDLLAGKFTDTQYF.

The V call is TRBV10-3, the J call TRBJ2-1; D may be TRBD1 (8 bases). V lost 2 bases and J lost 10, with 27 bases in between. This CDR3 is 18 amino acids long. The germline CDR1 and CDR2 sequences are ENHRY and SYGVKD. Here the CDR3 reads CAISEGITGGGSTIEQFF. CDR3 sequence (DNA): TGTGCCATCAGTGAGGGAATTACAGGGGGGGGAAGTACAATCGAGCAGTTCTTC.

J is TRBJ2-7 and V is TRBV27; TRBD1 matches 7 bases. The V gene's germline CDR1 is MNHEY and CDR2 SMNVEV (reference sequence). There are 15 residues in the CDR3. With 6 bases clipped from V and 4 bases from J, the junction kept 12 bases outside the gene matches. DNA for the CDR3: TGTGCCAGCAGACCGCCTAAGACAGGGTTTTACGAGCAGTACTTC. Its protein is CASRPPKTGFYEQYF.

This clone was seen once. V gene TRBV25-1 combines with J gene TRBJ2-1; 10 bases align to TRBD1. From germline, CDR1 is MGHDK and CDR2 SYGVNS. CDR3 length equals 15 residues. After removal of 4 bases from V and 5 bases from J, the junction contained 5 bases not matched to a gene. In DNA form, the CDR3 reads TGTGCCAGCAGTGTGGACAGGGGGTTTGACAATGAGCAGTTCTTC. Translation: CASSVDRGFDNEQFF.

The V and J genes are TRBV5-8 and TRBJ2-2; the D is unclear. This CDR3 has 13 amino acids. The germline V and J ends were trimmed by 3 bases and 3 bases, with 6 bases remaining between them. Germline V gene lookup returns CDR1 SGHTS and CDR2 YDEGEE. CDR3 nucleotides: TGTGCCAGCAGCTCTCGTCACACCGGGGAGCTGTTTTTT. Translating it yields CASSSRHTGELFF. Drawing the rest from reference TRBV5-8 and TRBJ2-2, the complete variable domain is EAGVTQSPTHLIKTRGQQATLRCSPISGHTSVYWYQQALGLGLQFLLWYDEGEERNRGNFPPRFSGRQFPNYSSELNVNALELEDSALYLCASSSRHTGELFFGEGSRLTVL.

The genes are TRBV27 and TRBJ2-1, with D perhaps TRBD1 or TRBD2 (6 bases each). The CDR3 is 19 amino acids. Trimming cost V 6 bases and J 5 bases, with 29 bases left between them. Germline V gene data show CDR1 as MNHEY and CDR2 as SMNVEV (reference sequence). CDR3 sequence reads: CASSRRGLLRYSNNNEQFF. CDR3 bases: TGTGCCAGCAGCCGACGGGGGCTTTTGCGGTACTCCAACAACAATGAGCAGTTCTTC.

The gene calls are TRBV7-9 and TRBJ2-2; unclear D gene. Germline CDR1 SEHNR, CDR2 FQNEAQ (reference sequence). CDR3 size: 14 residues. Trimming shortened V by 6 bases and J by 1 base, and 9 bases separated the two germline ends. The CDR3 bases are TGTGCCAGCAGTTATCCCGGGAACACCGGGGAGCTGTTTTTT. Translation: CASSYPGNTGELFF.

The chain links TRBV11-3 to TRBJ2-7; a weak D match, TRBD2 (7 bases). Germline V lookup: CDR1 SGHNT, CDR2 YENEEA. The V end was cut by 5 bases, the J end by 3 bases, with 14 bases between. The CDR3 totals 14 residues. CDR3: CASSVRGDNYEQYF. DNA for the CDR3: TGTGCCAGCAGCGTCCGGGGGGACAACTACGAGCAGTACTTC.